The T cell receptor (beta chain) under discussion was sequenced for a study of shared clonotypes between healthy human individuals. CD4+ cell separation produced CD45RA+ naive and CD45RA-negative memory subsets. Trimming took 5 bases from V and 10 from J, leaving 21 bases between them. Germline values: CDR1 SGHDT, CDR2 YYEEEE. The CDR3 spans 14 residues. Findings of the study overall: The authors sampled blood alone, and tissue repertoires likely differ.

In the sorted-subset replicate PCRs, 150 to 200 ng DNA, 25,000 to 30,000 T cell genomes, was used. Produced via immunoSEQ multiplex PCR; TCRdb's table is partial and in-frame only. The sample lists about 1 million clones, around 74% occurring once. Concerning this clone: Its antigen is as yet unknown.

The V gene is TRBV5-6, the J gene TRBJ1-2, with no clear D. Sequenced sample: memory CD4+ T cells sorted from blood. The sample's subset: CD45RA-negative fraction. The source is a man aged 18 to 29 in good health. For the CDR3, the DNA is TGTGCCAGCAGGGATCGGAACAGCTTCGAACTCTACACCTTC. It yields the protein CASRDRNSFELYTF.